This entry describes one TCR beta chain. Its specificity is not known. This sample is part of a study of blood T cells in healthy people across ages. The use of a sample-barcoded 5' primer and a J-beta primer mix characterized a second PCR of about 7 to 12 cycles. MiXCR was run by TCRdb on the 5' RACE reads, yielding one entry per CDR3 protein. This table has about 780,000 distinct CDR3 sequences, about 62% appearing once. The CDR3 covers 15 residues. V was trimmed by 4 bases and J by 4 bases, leaving 14 bases between them. The germline gives CDR1 SGHTA, CDR2 FQGTGA. Overall study results and limits: Nothing was known about donor CMV status, and this possibly confounded expanded clonotype changes. TCR beta diversity was tightly associated with the proportion of naive T cells.

The sequence was obtained from a man in his thirties or forties in good health. V usage is TRBV7-3 and J usage is TRBJ2-1; D might be TRBD1 (5 bases). Sequencing input: blood. CDR3 amino acids: CASSSSDRYYNEQFF. The DNA for the CDR3 is TGTGCCAGCAGCTCCTCAGACAGATATTACAATGAGCAGTTCTTC.